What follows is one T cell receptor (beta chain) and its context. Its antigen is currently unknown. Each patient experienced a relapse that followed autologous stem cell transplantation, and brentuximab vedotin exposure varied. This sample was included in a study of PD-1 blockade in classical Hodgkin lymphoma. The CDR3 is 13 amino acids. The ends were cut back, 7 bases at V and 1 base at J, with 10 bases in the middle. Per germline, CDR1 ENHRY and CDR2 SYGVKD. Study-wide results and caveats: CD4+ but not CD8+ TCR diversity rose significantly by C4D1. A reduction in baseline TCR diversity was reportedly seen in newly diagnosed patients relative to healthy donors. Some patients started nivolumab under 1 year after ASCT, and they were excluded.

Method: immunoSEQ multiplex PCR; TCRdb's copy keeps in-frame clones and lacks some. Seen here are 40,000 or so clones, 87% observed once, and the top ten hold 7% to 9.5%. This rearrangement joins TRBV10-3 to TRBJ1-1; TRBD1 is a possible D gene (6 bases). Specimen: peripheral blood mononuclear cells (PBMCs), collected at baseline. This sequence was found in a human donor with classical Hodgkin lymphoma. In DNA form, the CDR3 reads TGTGCCATCACCAGAGGGGGGAACACTGAAGCTTTCTTT. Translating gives CAITRGGNTEAFF.